This entry is about one T cell receptor (beta chain). This record comes from a study of control samples from healthy donors and cancer patients. Trimming shortened V by 3 bases and J by 5 bases, and 13 bases separated the two germline ends. There are 15 residues in the CDR3. Germline assignment: CDR1 LGHDT and CDR2 YNNKEL (reference sequence). Repertoires were generated with immunoSEQ multiplex PCR, while TCRdb's copy carries only in-frame clones and drops some. The sample has about 120,000 clones; approximately 90% are singletons. The clonotype originates from a woman in her 70s in good health. V and J are TRBV3-1 (or the pseudogene TRBV3-2) and TRBJ2-2, with TRBD2 as a possible D gene (7 bases). The specimen sequenced was blood. CDR3 loop: CASSHAGAGTGELFF. CDR3 DNA sequence: TGTGCCAGCAGCCACGCGGGGGCCGGAACCGGGGAGCTGTTTTTT.